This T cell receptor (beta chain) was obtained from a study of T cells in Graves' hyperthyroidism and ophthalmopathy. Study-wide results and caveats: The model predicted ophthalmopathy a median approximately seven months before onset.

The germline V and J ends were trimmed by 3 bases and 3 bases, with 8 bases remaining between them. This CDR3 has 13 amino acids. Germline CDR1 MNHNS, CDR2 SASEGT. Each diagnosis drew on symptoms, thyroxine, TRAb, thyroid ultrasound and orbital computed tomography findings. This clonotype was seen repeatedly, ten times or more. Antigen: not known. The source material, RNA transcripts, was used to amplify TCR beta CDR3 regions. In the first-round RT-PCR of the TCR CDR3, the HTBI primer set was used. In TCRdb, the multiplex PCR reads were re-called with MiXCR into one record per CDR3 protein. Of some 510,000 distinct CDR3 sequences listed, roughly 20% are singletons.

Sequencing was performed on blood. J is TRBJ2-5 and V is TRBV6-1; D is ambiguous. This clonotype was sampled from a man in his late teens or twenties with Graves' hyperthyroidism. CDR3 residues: CASSDDRKETQYF. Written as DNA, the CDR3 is TGTGCCAGCAGTGACGACCGAAAAGAGACCCAGTACTTC.